Presented here are 19 T cell receptor beta chains from one specimen sequenced in a study of beta chain features in type 1 diabetes. The isolated RNA, all of it, was reverse transcribed, so expressed TCRB transcripts were what got sequenced. Assay: immunoSEQ multiplex PCR; the TCRdb copy retains only in-frame clones and omits some. The sample yields 400,000 to 550,000 clones, roughly 10% seen once. Sequencing was carried out using naive CD4+ T cells from blood. These receptor sequences come from a woman aged 18-35 years in good health.

There are a few counts of this clone. This chain connects TRBV7-2 to TRBJ2-5; TRBD2 matches at 7 bases. V shed 3 bases and J 2 bases; nucleotides not matched to a gene: 12. The CDR3 is 17 amino acids. Germline V gene sequence: CDR1 SGHTA, CDR2 FQGNSA. The CDR3 protein is CASSLRGKIRSQETQYF. The CDR3 DNA follows: TGTGCCAGCAGCTTGCGGGGGAAGATAAGGTCTCAAGAGACCCAGTACTTC.

This clone was detected only a few times. The chain recombines TRBV5-1 with TRBJ2-3, with 11 bases aligning to TRBD2. After removal of 4 bases from V and 0 bases from J, the junction contained 4 bases not matched to a gene. CDR1 and CDR2 from the germline V gene are SGHRS and YFSETQ. This CDR3 is built from 16 residues. For the CDR3, the DNA is TGCGCCAGCAGCCCGACTAGCGGGGTTAGCACAGATACGCAGTATTTT. It codes for CASSPTSGVSTDTQYF.

The V gene is TRBV2, the J gene TRBJ2-1; 11 positions agree with TRBD2. V shed 3 bases and J 11 bases; nucleotides not matched to a gene: 6. The CDR3 runs to 14 residues. Germline loops: CDR1 SNHLY, CDR2 FYNNEI. DNA of the CDR3: TGTGCCAGCAGTGATATAGCGGGAGGGCGTAAGCAGTTCTTC. Amino acid sequence: CASSDIAGGRKQFF.

This clone has more than one count but fewer than ten. V and J are TRBV7-3 and TRBJ2-3; D ambiguous. Deletions cut 0 bases from V and 4 bases from J, with 5 bases between. This CDR3 region has 13 residues. Germline V gene sequence: CDR1 SGHTA, CDR2 FQGTGA. DNA for the CDR3: TGTGCCAGCAGCTTAACGCGCGCAGATACGCAGTATTTT. Amino acid sequence: CASSLTRADTQYF.

The table lists this clone with a few counts. This chain connects TRBV7-3 to TRBJ2-6, with 8 bases that match TRBD1. CDR1 and CDR2 (germline): SGHTA, FQGTGA. The CDR3 is 16 residues long. Germline trimming cut 2 bases from V and 2 bases from J; bases unmatched to any gene: 2. This CDR3 reads CASSLPQGAGANVLTF. In DNA, the CDR3 is TGTGCCAGCAGCTTACCACAGGGGGCTGGGGCCAACGTCCTGACTTTC. Filled out from reference TRBV7-3 and TRBJ2-6, the complete variable domain reads GAGVSQTPSNKVTEKGKYVELRCDPISGHTALYWYRQSLGQGPEFLIYFQGTGAADDSGLPNDRFFAVRPEGSVSTLKIQRTERGDSAVYLCASSLPQGAGANVLTFGAGSRLTVL.

The table lists this clone with a few counts. This chain links TRBV29-1 with TRBJ2-1; TRBD1 matches 9 bases. The CDR3 covers 14 residues. V lost 2 bases and J lost 4; bases outside the gene matches: 3. Germline V lookup: CDR1 SQVTM, CDR2 ANQGSEA. The CDR3 nucleotides read TGCAGCGTTGAACGGGACAGGGCATACAATGAGCAGTTCTTC. It yields the protein CSVERDRAYNEQFF.

The J gene is TRBJ2-2, the V gene TRBV9; TRBD2 might be the D (5 bases). Trimming removed 1 base at V and 2 bases at J, with 9 bases between. Germline CDR1 SGDLS, CDR2 YYNGEE. The CDR3 extends over 15 amino acids. The CDR3 loop is CASSVTSGNTGELFF. CDR3 DNA: TGTGCCAGCAGCGTAACCAGCGGAAACACCGGGGAGCTGTTTTTT.

This clone has a handful of counts. The V call is TRBV7-9, the J call TRBJ2-5; 9 bases map to TRBD1. The V segment lost 4 bases and the J segment 5 bases; nucleotides outside the gene matches: 11. The CDR3 runs to 16 residues. Looked up from germline, CDR1 is SEHNR and CDR2 is FQNEAQ (reference sequence). This CDR3 is CASSSGDRAERETQYF. As DNA, the CDR3 is TGTGCCAGCAGCTCAGGGGACAGGGCTGAACGGGAGACCCAGTACTTC.

This clone was counted between two and nine times. V and J are TRBV2 and TRBJ2-7, with 7 bases identical to TRBD1. The V gene's germline CDR1 is SNHLY and CDR2 FYNNEI. This CDR3 contains 15 residues. The V gene end was trimmed by 6 bases and the J gene end by 0 bases; junction bases not matched to a gene: 8. Here the CDR3 DNA reads TGTGCCAGCAGGGGTACAGGGGTAAGCTCCTACGAGCAGTACTTC. Translating it yields CASRGTGVSSYEQYF.

This clone was observed a few times. The same CDR3 can be traced to other DNA sequences in this sample. V and J are TRBV20-1 and TRBJ2-2; D remains unclear. The CDR3 consists of 11 residues. V was trimmed by 5 bases and J by 2 bases, leaving 3 bases between them. CDR1 and CDR2 (germline): DFQATT, SNEGSKA (reference sequence). CDR3 sequence: CSAANTGELFF. DNA of the CDR3: TGCAGTGCTGCCAACACCGGGGAGCTGTTTTTT.

This clone was seen a few times. The chain uses TRBV15 and TRBJ2-5; D may be TRBD1 (5 bases). CDR1 and CDR2 (germline): LNHNV, YYDKDF (reference sequence). This CDR3 has 16 residues. V lost 1 base to trimming and J lost 5 bases, with 17 bases between them. CDR3 sequence (DNA): TGTGCCACCAGCAGAGCCCCAGGTGGGGCTAGGGAGACCCAGTACTTC. It translates to CATSRAPGGARETQYF.

In its sample, this clone was seen a few times. The chain has TRBV27 and TRBJ2-6, with TRBD1 matching 11 bases. After removal of 10 bases from V and 2 bases from J, the junction contained 10 bases not matched to a gene. The CDR3 is 17 residues long. Germline V CDR1 and CDR2: MNHEY, SMNVEV (reference sequence). CDR3 nucleotide sequence: TGTGCCACCAAGAGGGGACAGGGGGTAGCTGGGGCCAACGTCCTGACTTTC. This encodes CATKRGQGVAGANVLTF.

This clone showed up just a few times. A junction end diverges from the germline sequence, so it may reflect a read error. V usage is TRBV5-4 and J usage is TRBJ2-5, with D possibly TRBD2 on 5 matching bases. This CDR3 is 14 amino acids long. Germline values: CDR1 SGHNT, CDR2 YYREEE (reference sequence). The CDR3 spells CASSPRVHQETQYF. Here the CDR3 DNA reads TGCGCCAGCAGCCCGAGGGTTCACCAAGAGACCCAGTACTTC.

This clone has more than one count but fewer than ten. The chain employs TRBV6-5 and TRBJ1-2, with 8 bases matching TRBD1. Germline assignment: CDR1 MNHEY and CDR2 SVGAGI. The CDR3 sequence is 14 residues long. V lost 2 bases and J lost 8; bases outside the gene matches: 7. The CDR3 is CASSYRQGSGGYTF. DNA of the CDR3: TGTGCCAGCAGTTACCGACAGGGGAGTGGAGGCTACACCTTC.

V is TRBV27 and J is TRBJ2-3; 8 bases map to TRBD2. CDR3 length equals 16 residues. The germline CDR1 and CDR2 sequences are MNHEY and SMNVEV (reference sequence). Trimming at V came to 2 bases and at J to 6 bases, leaving 10 bases not matched to a gene. The CDR3 DNA reads TGTGCCAGCAGTTTAATAGCGGGACCCATTGGGGATACGCAGTATTTT. Protein: CASSLIAGPIGDTQYF.

The chain has TRBV4-3 and TRBJ2-7; perhaps TRBD1 as D (5 bases). This CDR3 has 14 amino acids. V lost 2 bases and J lost 0, with 8 bases in between. In germline, CDR1 is LGHNA, CDR2 YSLEER. CDR3 sequence reads: CASSQFQGSYEQYF. The CDR3 bases are TGCGCCAGCAGCCAATTTCAGGGCTCCTACGAGCAGTACTTC.

The chain carries TRBV9 and TRBJ2-5, with 7 nucleotides matching TRBD1. Trimming at V came to 1 base and at J to 4 bases, leaving 4 bases not matched to a gene. The CDR3 totals 14 residues. CDR1 SGDLS and CDR2 YYNGEE come from the germline V gene. This CDR3 is CASSVSAGGETQYF. In nucleotides, the CDR3 is TGTGCCAGCAGCGTATCGGCAGGGGGAGAGACCCAGTACTTC.

This clone was picked up a small number of times. The chain combines TRBV7-9 with TRBJ2-2; D uncertain. Trimming stripped 5 bases from V and 3 bases from J, with 4 bases between. Germline V CDR1 and CDR2: SEHNR, FQNEAQ (reference sequence). The CDR3 has 12 residues. CDR3 sequence (DNA): TGTGCCAGCAGCCGTGACACCGGGGAGCTGTTTTTT. Translating gives CASSRDTGELFF.

This chain joins TRBV5-1 and TRBJ2-7, with D maybe TRBD1 (6 bases). V dropped 5 bases and J dropped 4 bases, with 13 bases sitting between them. The CDR3 is 13 amino acids. The germline CDR1 and CDR2 sequences are SGHRS and YFSETQ. The chain's CDR3 is CASRRDTEYEQYV. In DNA form, the CDR3 reads TGCGCCAGCAGACGGGACACGGAATACGAGCAGTACGTC.